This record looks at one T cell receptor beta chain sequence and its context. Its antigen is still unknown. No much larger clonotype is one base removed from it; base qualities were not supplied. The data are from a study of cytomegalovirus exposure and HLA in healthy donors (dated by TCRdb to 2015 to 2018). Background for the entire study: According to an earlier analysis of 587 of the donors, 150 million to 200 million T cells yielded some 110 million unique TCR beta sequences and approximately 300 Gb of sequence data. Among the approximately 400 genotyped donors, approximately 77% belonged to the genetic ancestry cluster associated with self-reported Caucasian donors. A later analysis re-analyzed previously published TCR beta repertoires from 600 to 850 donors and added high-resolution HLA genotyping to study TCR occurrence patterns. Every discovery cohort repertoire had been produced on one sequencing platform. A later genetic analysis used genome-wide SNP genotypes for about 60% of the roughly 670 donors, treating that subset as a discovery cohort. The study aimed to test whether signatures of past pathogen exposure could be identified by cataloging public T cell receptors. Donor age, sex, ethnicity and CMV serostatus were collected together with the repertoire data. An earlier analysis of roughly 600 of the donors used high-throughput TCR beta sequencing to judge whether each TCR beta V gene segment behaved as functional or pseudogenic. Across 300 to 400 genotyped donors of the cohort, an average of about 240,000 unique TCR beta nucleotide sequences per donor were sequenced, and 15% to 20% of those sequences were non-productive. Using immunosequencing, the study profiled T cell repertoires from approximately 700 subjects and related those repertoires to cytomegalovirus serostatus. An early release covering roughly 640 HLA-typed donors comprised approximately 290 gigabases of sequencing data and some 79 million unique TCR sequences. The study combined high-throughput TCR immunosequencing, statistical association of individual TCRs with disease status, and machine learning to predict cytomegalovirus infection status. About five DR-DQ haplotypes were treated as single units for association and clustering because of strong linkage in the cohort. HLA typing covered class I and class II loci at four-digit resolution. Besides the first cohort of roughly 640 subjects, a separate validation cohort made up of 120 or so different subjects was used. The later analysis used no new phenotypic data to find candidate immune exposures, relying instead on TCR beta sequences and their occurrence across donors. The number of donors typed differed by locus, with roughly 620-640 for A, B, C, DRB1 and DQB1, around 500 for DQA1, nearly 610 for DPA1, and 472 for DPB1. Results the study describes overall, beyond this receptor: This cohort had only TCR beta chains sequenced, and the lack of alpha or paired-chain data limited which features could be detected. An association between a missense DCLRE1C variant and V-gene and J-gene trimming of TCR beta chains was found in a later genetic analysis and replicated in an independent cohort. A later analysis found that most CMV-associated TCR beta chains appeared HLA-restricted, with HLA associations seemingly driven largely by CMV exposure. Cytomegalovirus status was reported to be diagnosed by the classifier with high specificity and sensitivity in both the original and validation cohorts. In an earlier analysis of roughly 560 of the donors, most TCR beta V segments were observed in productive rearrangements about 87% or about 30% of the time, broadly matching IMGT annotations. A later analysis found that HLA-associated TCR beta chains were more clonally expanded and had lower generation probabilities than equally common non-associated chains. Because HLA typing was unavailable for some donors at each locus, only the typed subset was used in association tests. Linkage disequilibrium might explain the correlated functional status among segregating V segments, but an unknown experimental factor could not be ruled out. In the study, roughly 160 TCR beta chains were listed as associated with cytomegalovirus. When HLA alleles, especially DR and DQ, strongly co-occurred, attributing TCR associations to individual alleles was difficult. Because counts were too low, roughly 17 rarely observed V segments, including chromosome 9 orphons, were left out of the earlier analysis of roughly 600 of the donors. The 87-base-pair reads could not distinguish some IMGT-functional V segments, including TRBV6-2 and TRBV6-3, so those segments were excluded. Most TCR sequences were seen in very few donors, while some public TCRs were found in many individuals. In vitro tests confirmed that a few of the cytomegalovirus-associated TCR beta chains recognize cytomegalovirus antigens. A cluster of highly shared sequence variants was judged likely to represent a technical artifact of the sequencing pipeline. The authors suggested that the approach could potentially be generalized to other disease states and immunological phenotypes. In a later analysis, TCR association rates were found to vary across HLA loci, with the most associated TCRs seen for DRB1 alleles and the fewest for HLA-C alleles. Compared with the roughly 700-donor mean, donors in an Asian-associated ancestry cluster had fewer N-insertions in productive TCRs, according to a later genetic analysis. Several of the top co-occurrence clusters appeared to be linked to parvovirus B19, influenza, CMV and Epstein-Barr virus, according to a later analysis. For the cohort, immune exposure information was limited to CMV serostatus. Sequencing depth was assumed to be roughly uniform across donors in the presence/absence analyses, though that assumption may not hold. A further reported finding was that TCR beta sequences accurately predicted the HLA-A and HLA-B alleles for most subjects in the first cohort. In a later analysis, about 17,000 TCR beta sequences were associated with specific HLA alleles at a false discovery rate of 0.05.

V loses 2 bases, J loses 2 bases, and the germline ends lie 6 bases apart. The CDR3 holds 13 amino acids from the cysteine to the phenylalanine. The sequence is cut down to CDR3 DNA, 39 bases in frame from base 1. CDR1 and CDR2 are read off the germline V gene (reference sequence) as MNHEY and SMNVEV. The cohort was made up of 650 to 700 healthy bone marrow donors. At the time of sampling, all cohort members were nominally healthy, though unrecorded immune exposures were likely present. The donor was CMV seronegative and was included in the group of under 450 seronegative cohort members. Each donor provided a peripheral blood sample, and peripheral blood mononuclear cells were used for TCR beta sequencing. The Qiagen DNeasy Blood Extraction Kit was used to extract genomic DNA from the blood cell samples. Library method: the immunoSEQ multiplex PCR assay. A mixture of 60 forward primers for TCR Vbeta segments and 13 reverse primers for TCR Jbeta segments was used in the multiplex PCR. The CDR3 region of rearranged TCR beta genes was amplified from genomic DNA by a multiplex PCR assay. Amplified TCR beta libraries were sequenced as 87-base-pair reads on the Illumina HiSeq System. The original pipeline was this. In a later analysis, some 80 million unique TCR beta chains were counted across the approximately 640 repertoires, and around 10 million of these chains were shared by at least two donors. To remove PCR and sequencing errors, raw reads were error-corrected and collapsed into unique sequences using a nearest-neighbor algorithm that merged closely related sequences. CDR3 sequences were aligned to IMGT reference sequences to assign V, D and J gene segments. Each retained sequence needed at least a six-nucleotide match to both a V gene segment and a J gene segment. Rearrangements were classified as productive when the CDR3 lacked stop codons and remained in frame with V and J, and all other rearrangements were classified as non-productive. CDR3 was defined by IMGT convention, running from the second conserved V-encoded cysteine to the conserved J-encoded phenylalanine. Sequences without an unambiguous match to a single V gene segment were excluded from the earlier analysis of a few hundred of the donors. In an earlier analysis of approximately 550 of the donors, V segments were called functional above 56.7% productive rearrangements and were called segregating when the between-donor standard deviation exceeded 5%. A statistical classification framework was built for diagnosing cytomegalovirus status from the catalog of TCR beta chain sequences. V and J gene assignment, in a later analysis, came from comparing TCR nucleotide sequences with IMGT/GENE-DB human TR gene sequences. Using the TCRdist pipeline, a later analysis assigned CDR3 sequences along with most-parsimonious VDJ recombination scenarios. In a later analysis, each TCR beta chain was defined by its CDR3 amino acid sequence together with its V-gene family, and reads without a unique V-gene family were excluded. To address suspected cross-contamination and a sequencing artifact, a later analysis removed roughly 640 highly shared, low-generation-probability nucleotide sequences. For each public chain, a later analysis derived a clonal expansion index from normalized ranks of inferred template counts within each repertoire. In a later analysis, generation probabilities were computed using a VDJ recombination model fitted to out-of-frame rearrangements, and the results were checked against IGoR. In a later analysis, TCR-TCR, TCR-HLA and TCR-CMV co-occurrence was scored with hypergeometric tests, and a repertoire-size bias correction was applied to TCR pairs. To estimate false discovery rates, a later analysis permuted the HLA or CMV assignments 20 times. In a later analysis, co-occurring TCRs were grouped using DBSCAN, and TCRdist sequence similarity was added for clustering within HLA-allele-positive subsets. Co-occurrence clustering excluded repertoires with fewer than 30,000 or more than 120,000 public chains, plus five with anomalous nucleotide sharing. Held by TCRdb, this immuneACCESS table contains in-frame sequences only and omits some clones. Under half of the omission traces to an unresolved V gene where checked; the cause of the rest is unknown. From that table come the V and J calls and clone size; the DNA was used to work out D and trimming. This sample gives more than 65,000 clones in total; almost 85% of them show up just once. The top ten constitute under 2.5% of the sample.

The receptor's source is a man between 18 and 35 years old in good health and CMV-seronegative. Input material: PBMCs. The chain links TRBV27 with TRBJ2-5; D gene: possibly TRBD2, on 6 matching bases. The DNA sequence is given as TGTGCCAGCAGTTTAAGCGGGCAAGAGACCCAGTACTTC. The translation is CASSLSGQETQYF.